This entry concerns a single T cell receptor beta chain. The antigen is not known. The sample is drawn from a study of beta chain features in type 1 diabetes. Study-wide results and caveats: Naive, central memory and regulatory TCRB repertoires appeared more similar among patients than healthy donors. More deletions and fewer insertions at VDJ junctions were seen in type 1 diabetes patients. Shorter TCRB CDR3s, moderately but significantly so, were found in Type 1 diabetes patients in all four CD4+ subsets.

Since all of the isolated RNA was reverse transcribed, expressed TCRB transcripts were what got sequenced. This table comes from immunoSEQ multiplex PCR, and its TCRdb copy is limited to in-frame clones, with some not included. The table shows about 650,000 clones, with roughly 12% occurring only once. Germline assignment: CDR1 SGHRS and CDR2 YFSETQ. The CDR3 runs 17 residues. The V and J ends lost 3 bases and 1 base respectively, with 16 bases between them. This TCR came from a man under 40 with type 1 diabetes. Sequences were obtained from naive CD4+ T cells from blood. The chain carries TRBV5-1 and TRBJ2-2; D is perhaps TRBD2 (6 bases). Written as DNA, the CDR3 is TGCGCCAGCAGCTCGGGAGCAGGGCCCTTGAACACCGGGGAGCTGTTTTTT. This sequence encodes CASSSGAGPLNTGELFF.